The following is a T cell receptor (beta chain) sequence with its context. Germline-derived CDR1 and CDR2 are GTSNPN and SVGIG (reference sequence). This CDR3 spans 15 amino acids. Trimming cost V 0 bases and J 0 bases; bases outside gene matches: 3. The study assigned cohorts using participant-reported clinical history. The sample originates from a study of blood T cell repertoires in COVID-19. The assay was immunoSEQ multiplex PCR, and TCRdb's table has in-frame clones only and misses some. The data contain over 250,000 clones, roughly 91% of them seen just once; the ten biggest clones take up 2% to 2.5%.

V gene TRBV30 combines with J gene TRBJ1-1; 8 positions agree with TRBD1. The TCR sequence derives from an older woman in a cohort exposed to, infected with or recovered from COVID-19 (not recorded which). Material: PBMCs or T cells enriched from blood (not recorded which). CDR3 protein: CAWSVRTGLNTEAFF. CDR3 coding DNA: TGTGCCTGGAGTGTGCGGACAGGGCTGAACACTGAAGCTTTCTTT.